The 13 T cell receptor beta chains below were found in one sample sequenced in a study of cytomegalovirus exposure and HLA in healthy donors. TCRdb's table, derived via immunoSEQ multiplex PCR, lists solely in-frame clones and lacks some. The sample carries a few hundred thousand clones, 86% recorded once. Sequenced sample: PBMCs. These receptors all come from a woman younger than 35 in good health and CMV-seronegative.

The chain recombines TRBV7-2 with TRBJ2-7; 10 nucleotides align to TRBD1. Trimming took 5 bases from V and 2 from J; bases not matched to a gene: 6. This CDR3 spans 15 amino acids. Germline V gene lookup returns CDR1 SGHTA and CDR2 FQGNSA. The CDR3 region has the DNA TGTGCCAGCAGCGGTCAGACAGGGGGCGCCTACGAGCAGTACTTC. This translates into CASSGQTGGAYEQYF.

This rearrangement joins TRBV11-2 to TRBJ1-2; 11 bases are a match to TRBD1. With V trimmed by 5 bases and J by 7 bases, 6 bases remained unmatched. The germline gives CDR1 SGHAT, CDR2 FQNNGV. The CDR3 contains 14 residues. The CDR3 DNA follows: TGTGCCAGCAGCCGGACAGGGGGCGAGAGTGGCTACACCTTC. Translating gives CASSRTGGESGYTF. The full variable domain, with the rest looked up from reference TRBV11-2 and TRBJ1-2, is EAGVAQSPRYKIIEKRQSVAFWCNPISGHATLYWYQQILGQGPKLLIQFQNNGVVDDSQLPKDRFSAERLKGVDSTLKIQPAKLEDSAVYLCASSRTGGESGYTFGSGTRLTVV.

The V and J genes are TRBV6-5 and TRBJ2-5; D is ambiguous. CDR1 MNHEY and CDR2 SVGAGI come from the germline V gene. Trimming took 10 bases from V and 4 from J, leaving 10 bases between them. The CDR3 is 11 amino acids. CDR3 nucleotide sequence: TGTGCCACCCTCGAGAGAGAGACCCAGTACTTC. This sequence encodes CATLERETQYF.

The chain has TRBV6-5 and TRBJ2-7, with 9 bases aligning to TRBD2. V lost 2 bases to trimming and J lost 2 bases; unmatched junction nucleotides: 7. Germline values: CDR1 MNHEY, CDR2 SVGAGI. CDR3 length equals 16 residues. The CDR3 sequence is CASSYQRTSETYEQYF. DNA for the CDR3: TGTGCCAGCAGTTACCAGAGGACTAGCGAAACCTACGAGCAGTACTTC.

A single count supports this clone. This chain joins TRBV7-9 and TRBJ2-7; D is perhaps TRBD1 (5 bases). Germline V CDR1 and CDR2: SEHNR, FQNEAQ (reference sequence). There are 15 residues in the CDR3. V was cut by 5 bases and J by 3 bases, with 17 bases left in between. The CDR3 bases are TGTGCCAGCAGCCCGAACCGACAGACTTACTACGAGCAGTACTTC. Residues: CASSPNRQTYYEQYF.

This chain links TRBV5-4 with TRBJ1-4, with a weak D call TRBD1 (5 bases). The length of the CDR3 is 14 residues. Germline V gene data show CDR1 as SGHNT and CDR2 as YYREEE (reference sequence). V was trimmed by 4 bases and J by 8 bases, leaving 15 bases between them. In nucleotides, the CDR3 is TGTGCCAGCAGCAAGGGTGGGGCGCGGGAAAAACTGTTTTTT. Translated: CASSKGGAREKLFF.

This clone was recorded once. The gene calls are TRBV28 and TRBJ2-1, with TRBD2 matching 9 bases. Germline CDR1 reads MDHEN; CDR2 reads SYDVKM. The V gene end was trimmed by 3 bases and the J gene end by 5 bases; junction bases not matched to a gene: 8. This CDR3 is 16 amino acids long. The CDR3 here is CASSLDPASGNNEQFF. The CDR3 region has the DNA TGTGCCAGCAGTTTGGATCCGGCTAGCGGGAACAATGAGCAGTTCTTC.

This chain links TRBV11-2 with TRBJ2-5; D ambiguous. There are 13 residues in the CDR3. From germline, CDR1 is SGHAT and CDR2 FQNNGV. V shed 5 bases and J shed 5 bases, with 12 bases lying between them. The CDR3 DNA reads as TGTGCCAGCAGCCAATACCCACGGGAGACCCAGTACTTC. Translated, it gives CASSQYPRETQYF.

The sample holds a few counts of this clone. This chain joins TRBV7-3 and TRBJ2-1; possible D gene TRBD2, 5 bases. There are 15 residues in the CDR3. V lost 0 bases to trimming and J lost 5 bases, with 11 bases between them. Germline CDR1 SGHTA, CDR2 FQGTGA. The CDR3 DNA is TGTGCCAGCAGCTTAACGAGGGCCCTCAACAATGAGCAGTTCTTC. Translated: CASSLTRALNNEQFF.

This clone was seen once. The chain has TRBV9 and TRBJ2-7; D gene ambiguous. Germline V gives CDR1 SGDLS, CDR2 YYNGEE. There are 15 residues in the CDR3. Trimming removed 1 base from V and 0 bases from J, with 11 bases in between. CDR3 residues: CASSVTPVSSYEQYF. CDR3 DNA: TGTGCCAGCAGCGTAACTCCCGTTAGCTCCTACGAGCAGTACTTC.

This chain links TRBV6-1 with TRBJ2-1; possible D gene TRBD2, 5 bases. V was trimmed by 6 bases and J by 4 bases, leaving 7 bases between them. CDR3 length: 12 amino acids. Germline V CDR1 and CDR2: MNHNS, SASEGT. The CDR3 DNA reads as TGTGCCAGCAGCCCGGGGTACAATGAGCAGTTCTTC. Protein: CASSPGYNEQFF.

The rearrangement links TRBV29-1 to TRBJ2-1, with 7 bases aligning to TRBD2. CDR1 is SQVTM, CDR2 ANQGSEA, per germline. The CDR3 covers 14 residues. With 3 bases clipped from V and 4 bases from J, the junction kept 6 bases outside the gene matches. The CDR3 DNA is TGCAGCGTTGATCAACTAGCGAGTTACAATGAGCAGTTCTTC. Translation: CSVDQLASYNEQFF.

The chain combines TRBV30 with TRBJ2-1; 11 bases align to TRBD2. V lost 2 bases and J lost 6; bases outside the gene matches: 6. This CDR3 spans 15 amino acids. CDR1 is GTSNPN and CDR2 is SVGIG in the germline V gene (reference sequence). The CDR3: CAWSISGREFNEQFF. CDR3 sequence (DNA): TGTGCCTGGAGTATTAGCGGGAGGGAGTTCAATGAGCAGTTCTTC.